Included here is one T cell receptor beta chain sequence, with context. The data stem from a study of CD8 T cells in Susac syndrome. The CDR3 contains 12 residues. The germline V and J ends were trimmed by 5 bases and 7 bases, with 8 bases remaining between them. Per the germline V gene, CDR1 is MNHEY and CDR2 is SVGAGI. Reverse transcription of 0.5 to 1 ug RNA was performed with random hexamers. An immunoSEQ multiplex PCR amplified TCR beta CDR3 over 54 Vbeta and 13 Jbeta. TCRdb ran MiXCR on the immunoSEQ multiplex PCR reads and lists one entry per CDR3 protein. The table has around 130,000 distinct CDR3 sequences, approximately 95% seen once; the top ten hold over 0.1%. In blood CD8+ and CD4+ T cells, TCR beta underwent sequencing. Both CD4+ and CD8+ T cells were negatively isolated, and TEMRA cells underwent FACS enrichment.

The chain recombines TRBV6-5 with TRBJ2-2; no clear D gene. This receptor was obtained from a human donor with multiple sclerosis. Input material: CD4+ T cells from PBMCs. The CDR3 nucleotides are TGTGCCAGCAGTGTCGCAGGCGGGGAGCTGTTTTTT. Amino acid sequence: CASSVAGGELFF.